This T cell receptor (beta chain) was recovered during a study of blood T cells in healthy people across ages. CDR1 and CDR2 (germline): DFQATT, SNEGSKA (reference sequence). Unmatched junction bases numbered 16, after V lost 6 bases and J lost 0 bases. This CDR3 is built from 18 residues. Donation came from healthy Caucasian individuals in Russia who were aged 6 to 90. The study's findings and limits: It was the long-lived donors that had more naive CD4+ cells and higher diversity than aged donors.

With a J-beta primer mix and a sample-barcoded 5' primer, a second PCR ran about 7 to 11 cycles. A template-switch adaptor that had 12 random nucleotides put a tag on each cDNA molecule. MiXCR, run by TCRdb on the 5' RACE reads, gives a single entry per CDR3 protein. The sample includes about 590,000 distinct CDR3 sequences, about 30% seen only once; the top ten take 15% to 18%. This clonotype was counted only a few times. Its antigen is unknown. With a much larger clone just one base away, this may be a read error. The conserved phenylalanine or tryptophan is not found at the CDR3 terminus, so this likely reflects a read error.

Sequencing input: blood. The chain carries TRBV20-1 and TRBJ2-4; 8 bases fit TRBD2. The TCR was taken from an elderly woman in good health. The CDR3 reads CSAGESGGFPLAKNIQYS. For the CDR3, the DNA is TGCAGTGCCGGGGAAAGCGGGGGTTTTCCCTTAGCCAAAAACATTCAGTACTCC.